The 29 T cell receptor beta chains given below trace back to one sample, sequenced in a study of cytomegalovirus exposure and HLA in healthy donors. Use of 60 Vbeta and 13 Jbeta primers characterized the PCR. This table comes from immunoSEQ multiplex PCR, and its TCRdb copy is limited to in-frame clones, with some not included. The sample carries 100,000 to 150,000 clones, approximately 80% recorded once. Sequencing was performed on PBMCs. These receptors all come from a man aged 35-49 years in good health and CMV-seronegative.

This chain uses TRBV19 with TRBJ2-1, with TRBD1 as a possible D gene (6 bases). The CDR3 totals 12 residues. Germline V lookup: CDR1 LNHDA, CDR2 SQIVND (reference sequence). Trimming stripped 5 bases from V and 8 bases from J, with 10 bases between. CDR3 DNA sequence: TGTGCCAGTAGTCAGGGGAAGCATGAGCAGTTCTTC. It translates to CASSQGKHEQFF.

The chain has TRBV9 and TRBJ1-1, with 7 bases lining up with TRBD1. Germline CDR1 is SGDLS and CDR2 is YYNGEE. The CDR3 sequence is 13 residues long. V shed 2 bases, J shed 6 bases, and the junction held 4 bases outside the gene matches. CDR3 in amino acids: CASSVLDRAEAFF. DNA for the CDR3: TGTGCCAGCAGCGTCTTAGACAGGGCTGAAGCTTTCTTT.

V usage is TRBV5-1 and J usage is TRBJ1-1; 8 bases match TRBD1. J gave up 4 bases and V 5 bases, and 4 bases lay outside the gene matches. Germline assignment: CDR1 SGHRS and CDR2 YFSETQ. The CDR3 contains 13 residues. CDR3: CASRTTGGTEAFF. For the CDR3, the DNA is TGCGCCAGCAGGACCACAGGGGGCACTGAAGCTTTCTTT.

The chain links TRBV5-1 to TRBJ1-2; tentative D call: TRBD1 (5 bases). Germline CDR1 reads SGHRS; CDR2 reads YFSETQ. The V end was cut by 2 bases, the J end by 7 bases, with 15 bases between. CDR3 length: 14 amino acids. In nucleotides, the CDR3 is TGCGCCAGCAGCTTCCAGACAGCCGCTACTGGCTACACCTTC. This codes for CASSFQTAATGYTF.

This chain links TRBV4-1 with TRBJ1-6; 8 bases agree with TRBD1. Losses at the gene ends were 8 bases for V and 8 bases for J; bases not matched to a gene: 14. The CDR3 has 16 residues. Per germline, CDR1 MGHRA and CDR2 YSYEKL. The DNA of the CDR3 is TGCGCCAGCCGCATCGGGGTTGACAGGGGTCATTCACCCCTCCACTTT. The encoded protein is CASRIGVDRGHSPLHF.

This chain uses TRBV27 with TRBJ2-1; 10 nucleotides agree with TRBD1. V lost 6 bases and J lost 9; bases outside the gene matches: 8. CDR3 length: 14 residues. Per germline, CDR1 MNHEY and CDR2 SMNVEV (reference sequence). The CDR3 coding sequence is TGTGCCAGCAGGGGGACAGGGGAGTCTCTTGAGCAGTTCTTC. Its protein is CASRGTGESLEQFF.

Comments on this clone: This sample includes further DNA sequences coding for the same CDR3. The chain employs TRBV14 and TRBJ1-1; maybe TRBD1 (5 bases). Germline V gene lookup returns CDR1 SGHDN and CDR2 FVKESK. The CDR3 has 13 residues. V lost 0 bases and J 4 bases, leaving 6 bases between the germline ends. The CDR3 protein is CASSQDRGTEAFF. CDR3 nucleotides: TGTGCCAGCAGCCAAGATAGGGGCACTGAAGCTTTCTTT.

The rearrangement uses TRBV19 and TRBJ1-1; D might be TRBD1 (6 bases). CDR1 LNHDA and CDR2 SQIVND come from the germline V gene (reference sequence). The CDR3 is 13 residues long. The ends were cut back, 7 bases at V and 6 bases at J, with 15 bases in the middle. This CDR3 reads CASMNRDKSEAFF. DNA of the CDR3: TGTGCCAGTATGAACAGGGATAAGTCTGAAGCTTTCTTT.

This rearrangement joins TRBV9 to TRBJ2-4; D perhaps matches TRBD1 (6 bases). This CDR3 contains 15 residues. V was shortened by 3 bases and J by 6 bases, with 16 bases between the two germline ends. Germline CDR1 SGDLS, CDR2 YYNGEE. Here the CDR3 DNA reads TGTGCCAGCAGCGGGGATCGGGGACAAAGAAACATTCAGTACTTC. Protein: CASSGDRGQRNIQYF.

The CDR3 DNA is TGTGCCAGCACACACGGGGGGGGGCCTGATTCACCCCTCCACTTT. This translates into CASTHGGGPDSPLHF. The chain recombines TRBV6-1 with TRBJ1-6; tentative D call: TRBD1 (6 bases). Germline CDR1 reads MNHNS; CDR2 reads SASEGT. Trimming removed 7 bases at V and 8 bases at J, with 18 bases between. This CDR3 contains 15 residues.

The gene calls are TRBV7-2 and TRBJ1-2, with a tentative D call TRBD1 (5 bases). CDR3 length: 13 amino acids. Germline CDR1 and CDR2: SGHTA and FQGNSA. Between the trimmed V and J ends, which lost 3 bases and 4 bases, there was a span of 9 bases. CDR3 region: CASSFDSLYGYTF. CDR3 sequence (DNA): TGTGCCAGCAGCTTCGACAGTCTCTATGGCTACACCTTC.

The chain uses TRBV14 and TRBJ1-2; no clear D gene. Trimming took 5 bases from V and 3 from J, leaving 16 bases between them. Per germline, CDR1 SGHDN and CDR2 FVKESK. The CDR3 consists of 15 residues. Here the CDR3 DNA reads TGTGCCAGCAGCGACCGGGCCGGGAGGTACTATGGCTACACCTTC. It translates to CASSDRAGRYYGYTF.

The chain joins TRBV5-1 to TRBJ2-3, with D perhaps matching TRBD2 (5 bases). Trimming took 0 bases from V and 0 from J, leaving 8 bases between them. The germline CDR1 and CDR2 sequences are SGHRS and YFSETQ. The CDR3 is made up of 15 amino acids. Written as DNA, the CDR3 is TGCGCCAGCAGCTTGGGGAGGTCTAGCACAGATACGCAGTATTTT. It encodes CASSLGRSSTDTQYF.

This chain joins TRBV5-6 and TRBJ1-2; D unresolved. Germline values: CDR1 SGHDT, CDR2 YYEEEE. Trimming cost V 3 bases and J 3 bases, with 12 bases left between them. The CDR3 is 14 amino acids. For the CDR3, the DNA is TGTGCCAGCAGCTACCCCACAGCCCACTATGGCTACACCTTC. It encodes CASSYPTAHYGYTF.

Concerning this clone: The junction differs from germline at one of its ends, possibly a read error. V is TRBV4-3 and J is TRBJ2-6; possible D gene TRBD1, 5 bases. The CDR3 contains 18 residues. Germline V gene lookup returns CDR1 LGHNA and CDR2 YSLEER. The CDR3 sequence is CASSQEGSHLSGANGLTF. The CDR3 DNA reads as TGCGCCAGCAGCCAAGAAGGCAGCCACCTCTCTGGGGCCAACGGCCTGACTTTC.

The chain is built from TRBV5-4 and TRBJ2-7, with D possibly TRBD1 on 5 matching bases. From germline, CDR1 is SGHNT and CDR2 YYREEE (reference sequence). The ends were cut back, 4 bases at V and 3 bases at J, with 8 bases in the middle. CDR3 length: 12 amino acids. In DNA form, the CDR3 reads TGTGCCAGCAGCCCCCAGGGCTACGAGCAGTACTTC. This sequence encodes CASSPQGYEQYF.

This chain joins TRBV13 and TRBJ2-7, with a possible D match to TRBD1 (6 bases). This CDR3 contains 16 residues. Germline V lookup: CDR1 PRHDT, CDR2 FYEKMQ (reference sequence). V lost 5 bases and J 3 bases, leaving 20 bases between the germline ends. CDR3: CASSPTGRGPNYEQYF. As DNA, the CDR3 is TGTGCCAGCAGCCCTACAGGGAGAGGGCCAAACTACGAGCAGTACTTC.

The chain combines TRBV2 with TRBJ2-3, with 8 bases lining up with TRBD1. Germline V gives CDR1 SNHLY, CDR2 FYNNEI. The CDR3 contains 14 residues. The trim removed 6 bases at V and 0 bases at J, leaving 2 bases unmatched. In DNA form, the CDR3 reads TGTGCCAGCAGCGACAGGGGTAGCACAGATACGCAGTATTTT. Protein sequence: CASSDRGSTDTQYF. Looking up the rest from reference TRBV2 and TRBJ2-3 gives the full variable domain: EPEVTQTPSHQVTQMGQEVILRCVPISNHLYFYWYRQILGQKVEFLVSFYNNEISEKSEIFDDQFSVERPDGSNFTLKIRSTKLEDSAMYFCASSDRGSTDTQYFGPGTRLTVL.

The chain is built from TRBV4-3 and TRBJ1-1; maybe TRBD1 (5 bases). The CDR3 runs to 16 residues. The germline V and J ends were trimmed by 0 bases and 2 bases, with 13 bases remaining between them. Germline assignment: CDR1 LGHNA and CDR2 YSLEER. The CDR3 DNA sequence: TGCGCCAGCAGCCAAGATCTCGGACACCCTAACACTGAAGCTTTCTTT. The encoded protein is CASSQDLGHPNTEAFF.

The chain employs TRBV7-2 and TRBJ2-7; 10 bases line up with TRBD1. Germline trimming cut 5 bases from V and 7 bases from J; bases unmatched to any gene: 8. The CDR3 extends over 14 amino acids. Germline values: CDR1 SGHTA, CDR2 FQGNSA. The CDR3 DNA is TGTGCCAGCAGCATAAGACAGGGGGCGGGGGAGCAGTACTTC. Its protein is CASSIRQGAGEQYF.

This clone has a single count. The chain joins TRBV2 to TRBJ2-7; tentatively, D is TRBD1 (6 bases). The CDR3 is 14 amino acids. Germline assignment: CDR1 SNHLY and CDR2 FYNNEI. With 3 bases removed from V and 4 bases from J, the gap between germline ends came to 13 bases. CDR3 amino acids: CASSDRGRGYEQYF. For the CDR3, the DNA is TGTGCCAGCAGTGATCGGGGAAGGGGGTACGAGCAGTACTTC.

The V and J genes are TRBV11-1 and TRBJ1-3; possible D gene TRBD1, 6 bases. CDR1 is SGHAT and CDR2 is FQDESV in the germline V gene (reference sequence). Trimming removed 1 base at V and 2 bases at J, with 15 bases between. The CDR3 is 17 amino acids. This CDR3 is CASSLDPRRTAGNTIYF. The CDR3 DNA sequence: TGTGCCAGCAGCTTAGACCCTCGACGGACAGCTGGAAACACCATATATTTT.

J is TRBJ2-5 and V is TRBV6-5; D gene uncertain. The CDR3 has 12 residues. Germline CDR1 is MNHEY and CDR2 is SVGAGI. V was pared by 4 bases and J by 7 bases, with 10 bases between. In DNA form, the CDR3 reads TGTGCCAGCAGTTCCTCATCCGGGACCCAGTACTTC. Protein product: CASSSSSGTQYF.

The V gene is TRBV27, the J gene TRBJ2-1, with D possibly being TRBD2 (5 bases). Looked up from germline, CDR1 is MNHEY and CDR2 is SMNVEV (reference sequence). The CDR3 extends over 13 amino acids. V lost 6 bases and J 9 bases, leaving 15 bases between the germline ends. CDR3 region: CASSMGRSSEQFF. CDR3 bases: TGTGCCAGCAGCATGGGGAGAAGTAGTGAGCAGTTCTTC.

This clone came up once. The chain uses TRBV29-1 and TRBJ2-3, with 8 positions matching TRBD2. Looked up from germline, CDR1 is SQVTM and CDR2 is ANQGSEA. The V gene end was trimmed by 7 bases and the J gene end by 6 bases; junction bases not matched to a gene: 9. The CDR3 is 13 amino acids. The CDR3 DNA sequence: TGCAGCGAAAGTAGCGGGGTTGGTGATACGCAGTATTTT. It is translated as CSESSGVGDTQYF.

The V gene is TRBV7-6, the J gene TRBJ2-1; a weak D match, TRBD1 (5 bases). This CDR3 comprises 14 residues. CDR1 and CDR2 (germline): SGHVS, FNYEAQ. Trimming removed 3 bases from V and 8 bases from J, with 14 bases in between. CDR3 DNA sequence: TGTGCCAGCAGCTTTTTGCTTGGGGCGCATGAGCAGTTCTTC. Translated: CASSFLLGAHEQFF.

The chain joins TRBV27 to TRBJ2-1; D possibly corresponds to TRBD1 (5 bases). This CDR3 is 15 amino acids long. Trimming took off 6 bases at V and 7 bases at J, with 19 bases between the two ends. Germline V gene data show CDR1 as MNHEY and CDR2 as SMNVEV (reference sequence). CDR3 bases: TGTGCCAGCAGCCGGTCCAGGGTGAGGTATAATGAGCAGTTCTTC. It yields the protein CASSRSRVRYNEQFF.

V usage is TRBV5-5 and J usage is TRBJ1-1; maybe TRBD1 (5 bases). Trimming took off 1 base at V and 1 base at J, with 8 bases between the two ends. The CDR3 loop spans 14 amino acids. Germline V CDR1 and CDR2: SGHKS, YYEKEE (reference sequence). CDR3 amino acids: CASSLSQGNTEAFF. CDR3 DNA: TGTGCCAGCAGCTTGAGTCAGGGGAACACTGAAGCTTTCTTT.

This clone was seen once. This chain connects TRBV11-2 to TRBJ1-2; D unclear. CDR3 size: 14 residues. The V end was cut by 5 bases, the J end by 2 bases, with 12 bases between. Germline CDR1 reads SGHAT; CDR2 reads FQNNGV. The CDR3: CASSPGGGNYGYTF. Written as DNA, the CDR3 is TGTGCCAGCAGCCCCGGAGGAGGCAACTATGGCTACACCTTC.